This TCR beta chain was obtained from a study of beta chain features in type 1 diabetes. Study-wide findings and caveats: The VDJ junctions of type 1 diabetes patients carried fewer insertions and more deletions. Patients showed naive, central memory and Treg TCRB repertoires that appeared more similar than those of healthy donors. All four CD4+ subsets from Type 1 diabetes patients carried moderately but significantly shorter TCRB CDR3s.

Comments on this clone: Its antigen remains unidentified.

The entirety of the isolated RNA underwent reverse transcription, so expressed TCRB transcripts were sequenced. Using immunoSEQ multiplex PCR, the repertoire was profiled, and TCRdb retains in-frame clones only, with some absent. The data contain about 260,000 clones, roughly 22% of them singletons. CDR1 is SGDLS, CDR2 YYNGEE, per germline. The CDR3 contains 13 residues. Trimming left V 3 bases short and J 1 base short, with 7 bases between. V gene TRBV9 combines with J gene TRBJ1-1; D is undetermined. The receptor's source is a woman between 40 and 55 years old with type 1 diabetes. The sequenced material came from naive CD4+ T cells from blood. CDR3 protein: CASSEATNTEAFF. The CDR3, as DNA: TGTGCCAGCAGCGAAGCCACGAACACTGAAGCTTTCTTT.